This TCR beta chain was recovered during a study of beta chain features in type 1 diabetes. Study-level findings and limits: A closer apparent resemblance between naive, central memory and Treg TCRB repertoires was seen in patients than in healthy donors. Researchers report that Type 1 diabetes patients had moderately but significantly shorter TCRB CDR3s across all four CD4+ subsets.

The whole isolated RNA underwent reverse transcription, so sequencing captured expressed TCRB transcripts. Sequencing used immunoSEQ multiplex PCR; TCRdb keeps in-frame clones, though not all of them. The data show approximately 160,000 clones, around 10% seen once. This clone was picked up a small number of times. Antigen specificity is unknown. Sample: central memory CD4+ T cells from blood. The receptor's source is a man aged 25 to 40 with type 1 diabetes.

Here the CDR3 DNA reads TGCAGTGCTAGAGTCGGGGATACGCAGTATTTT. It yields the protein CSARVGDTQYF. The chain carries TRBV20-1 and TRBJ2-3, with unresolved D. This CDR3 has 11 amino acids. V was shortened by 1 base and J by 6 bases, with 5 bases between the two germline ends. Germline V gene sequence: CDR1 DFQATT, CDR2 SNEGSKA (reference sequence).